This TCR beta chain is from a study of cytomegalovirus exposure and HLA in healthy donors. Points from the study as a whole: Specific recognition of CMV antigens was confirmed in vitro for a few chains (all CMV-associated). A later analysis appeared to link common viral pathogens to several of the most significant clusters. The study put 150 to 200 TCR beta chains on its list as cytomegalovirus-associated. Presence/absence results assume similar sequencing depth per donor, which may not hold.

The V and J ends lost 2 bases and 1 base, in that order; junction bases with no gene match: 5. The CDR3 totals 16 residues. The germline V gene encodes CDR1 SGHRS and CDR2 YFSETQ. On this clone itself: The antigen remains undetermined.

The PCR employed 60 Vbeta primers together with 13 Jbeta primers. Assay used: immunoSEQ multiplex PCR; TCRdb lists only in-frame clones, some missing. The sample consists of 150,000 to 200,000 clones, roughly 74% of them appearing once. Source material: PBMCs. The TCR originated in a woman aged 40 to 50 in good health and CMV-seropositive. The rearrangement joins TRBV5-1 to TRBJ2-3; 9 nucleotides align to TRBD2. CDR3 loop: CASSFGLAGGTDTQYF. CDR3 coding DNA: TGCGCCAGCAGCTTCGGTTTAGCGGGAGGCACAGATACGCAGTATTTT.